One and the same sample provided the 16 T cell receptor beta chains below, sequenced in a study of blood T cell repertoires in COVID-19. TCRdb keeps only in-frame clones here, not all; method: immunoSEQ multiplex PCR. The sample has 150,000 to 200,000 clones; around 79% are singletons. Material for sequencing was peripheral blood. All receptors derive from a man aged 60-69 years with active or convalescent COVID-19.

The chain recombines TRBV5-1 with TRBJ2-1, with a possible D match to TRBD2 (7 bases). V was clipped by 0 bases and J by 5 bases, with 9 bases between them. The CDR3 length is 14 residues. Germline CDR1 and CDR2: SGHRS and YFSETQ. The CDR3 sequence: CASSLVGGDNEQFF. The CDR3 nucleotides are TGCGCCAGCAGCTTGGTAGGGGGGGACAATGAGCAGTTCTTC. Drawing the rest from reference TRBV5-1 and TRBJ2-1, the complete variable domain is KAGVTQTPRYLIKTRGQQVTLSCSPISGHRSVSWYQQTPGQGLQFLFEYFSETQRNKGNFPGRFSGRQFSNSRSEMNVSTLELGDSALYLCASSLVGGDNEQFFGPGTRLTVL.

The chain has TRBV21-1 and TRBJ2-3; the table's TRBD2 call for D was not verified on the DNA. TRBV21-1 constitutes a pseudogene. The CDR3 loop spans 17 amino acids. CDR3 sequence: CASSRGIAGGRTDTQYF. The DNA for the CDR3 is TGTGCCAGCAGCAGGGGGATAGCGGGAGGGCGGACAGATACGCAGTATTTT.

This clone was recorded only once. The DNA for the CDR3 is TGTGCCAGCAGCTTGATAACGACTCAAGAGACCCAGTACTTC. Its translation: CASSLITTQETQYF. The J gene is TRBJ2-5, the V gene TRBV5-6; the D is unclear. Germline CDR1 SGHDT, CDR2 YYEEEE. V dropped 1 base and J dropped 2 bases, with 9 bases sitting between them. The CDR3 length is 14 residues.

The CDR3 region has the DNA TGTGCCAGCAGCGTAGGAGGGTATGAGCAGTTCTTC. It translates to CASSVGGYEQFF. V usage is TRBV9 and J usage is TRBJ2-1; D might be TRBD2 (5 bases). The germline V and J ends were trimmed by 0 bases and 8 bases, with 6 bases remaining between them. CDR1 and CDR2 (germline): SGDLS, YYNGEE. This CDR3 spans 12 amino acids.

This clone appeared once. The CDR3 here is CASSYRNDQPQHF. CDR3 bases: TGTGCCAGCAGTTACAGGAATGATCAGCCCCAGCATTTT. This chain uses TRBV27 with TRBJ1-5; a possible D gene is TRBD1 (5 bases). CDR1 and CDR2 (germline): MNHEY, SMNVEV (reference sequence). CDR3 length equals 13 residues. V lost 4 bases and J lost 5, with 9 bases in between.

The chain carries TRBV6-5 and TRBJ2-1; unclear D gene. The germline V gene has CDR1 MNHEY and CDR2 SVGAGI. The V gene lost 5 bases and the J gene lost 9 bases, with 11 bases spanning the gap. CDR3 length: 12 residues. The CDR3 protein is CASSPQTSEQFF. DNA for the CDR3: TGTGCCAGCAGTCCCCAAACGAGTGAGCAGTTCTTC.

This chain connects TRBV3-1 (or the pseudogene TRBV3-2) to TRBJ1-1; 8 positions agree with TRBD1. Germline CDR1 and CDR2: LGHDT and YNNKEL (reference sequence). The CDR3 is 16 amino acids. Trimming took 4 bases from V and 1 from J; bases not matched to a gene: 8. The CDR3 nucleotides read TGTGCCAGCAGCCGGACCGGGACAGGACCGAACACTGAAGCTTTCTTT. It codes for CASSRTGTGPNTEAFF.

The J gene is TRBJ2-3, the V gene TRBV10-2, with 10 bases matching TRBD2. CDR1 WSHSY and CDR2 SAAADI come from the germline V gene. The ends lost 4 bases at V and 5 bases at J; junction bases unmatched: 9. The CDR3 loop spans 16 amino acids. CDR3 protein: CASSVTSGTRRDTQYF. DNA for the CDR3: TGCGCCAGCAGTGTAACTAGCGGGACGCGCAGAGATACGCAGTATTTT.

The rearrangement links TRBV29-1 to TRBJ2-7, with a weak D call TRBD2 (6 bases). There are 11 residues in the CDR3. V was pared by 7 bases and J by 4 bases, with 11 bases between. Germline V gene sequence: CDR1 SQVTM, CDR2 ANQGSEA. DNA for the CDR3: TGCAGCGCCCAGGGACTTTACGAGCAGTACTTC. Its translation: CSAQGLYEQYF.

The chain combines TRBV9 with TRBJ1-1, with 7 bases lining up with TRBD1. The CDR3 length is 15 residues. Germline V gene lookup returns CDR1 SGDLS and CDR2 YYNGEE. Trimming took 4 bases from V and 1 from J; bases not matched to a gene: 7. The CDR3 DNA follows: TGTGCCAGCAGCCCTCAGGGGGGTTGGAACACTGAAGCTTTCTTT. It encodes CASSPQGGWNTEAFF. The variable domain in full, with the rest retrieved from reference TRBV9 and TRBJ1-1, is DSGVTQTPKHLITATGQRVTLRCSPRSGDLSVYWYQQSLDQGLQFLIQYYNGEERAKGNILERFSAQQFPDLHSELNLSSLELGDSALYFCASSPQGGWNTEAFFGQGTRLTVV.

The chain uses TRBV7-2 and TRBJ1-5, with 8 bases aligning to TRBD1. The CDR3 runs 14 residues. V dropped 4 bases and J dropped 7; count of bases not matched to a gene: 6. The V gene's germline CDR1 is SGHTA and CDR2 FQGNSA. The CDR3 region is CASSSGGAGQPQHF. The DNA for the CDR3 is TGTGCCAGCAGCTCAGGGGGCGCAGGCCAGCCCCAGCATTTT.

In the case of this clone: Other nucleotide sequences from this sample produce the same CDR3. The chain combines TRBV5-4 with TRBJ2-7, with 8 bases fitting TRBD2. Germline-derived CDR1 and CDR2 are SGHNT and YYREEE (reference sequence). The trim removed 1 base at V and 3 bases at J, leaving 0 bases unmatched. The CDR3 is made up of 13 amino acids. CDR3 in amino acids: CASSLRGGYEQYF. The DNA of the CDR3 is TGTGCCAGCAGCTTGCGGGGGGGCTACGAGCAGTACTTC. The full variable domain, rest sourced from reference TRBV5-4 and TRBJ2-7, is ETGVTQSPTHLIKTRGQQVTLRCSSQSGHNTVSWYQQALGQGPQFIFQYYREEENGRGNFPPRFSGLQFPNYSSELNVNALELDDSALYLCASSLRGGYEQYFGPGTRLTVT.

The rearrangement links TRBV25-1 to TRBJ2-4, with 7 nucleotides matching TRBD1. The CDR3 has 13 residues. The V gene end was trimmed by 4 bases and the J gene end by 9 bases; junction bases not matched to a gene: 6. Germline lookup yields CDR1 MGHDK and CDR2 SYGVNS. This CDR3 is CASSVTGTIIQYF. CDR3 nucleotides: TGTGCCAGCAGTGTGACAGGGACGATCATTCAGTACTTC.

The V and J genes are TRBV7-2 and TRBJ2-1; D gene unclear. The CDR3 is made up of 16 amino acids. The V and J ends lost 1 base and 7 bases respectively, with 17 bases between them. Germline V gene sequence: CDR1 SGHTA, CDR2 FQGNSA. The CDR3 here is CASSLGVAGSINEQFF. CDR3 in DNA: TGTGCCAGCAGCTTAGGGGTAGCTGGTTCGATAAATGAGCAGTTCTTC.

This rearrangement joins TRBV5-1 to TRBJ1-1; tentatively, D is TRBD1 (5 bases). CDR1 is SGHRS, CDR2 YFSETQ, per germline. V shed 2 bases and J shed 2 bases, with 7 bases lying between them. This CDR3 has 13 amino acids. The CDR3 region has the DNA TGCGCCAGCAGCTTCCAGGGAAACACTGAAGCTTTCTTT. It yields the protein CASSFQGNTEAFF.

The V and J genes are TRBV5-1 and TRBJ2-1, with 7 bases identical to TRBD2. Germline assignment: CDR1 SGHRS and CDR2 YFSETQ. The trim removed 0 bases at V and 1 base at J, leaving 4 bases unmatched. The CDR3 is 16 amino acids. DNA of the CDR3: TGCGCCAGCAGCTTGGATCTAGCGGTTTCCTACAATGAGCAGTTCTTC. Amino acid sequence: CASSLDLAVSYNEQFF.